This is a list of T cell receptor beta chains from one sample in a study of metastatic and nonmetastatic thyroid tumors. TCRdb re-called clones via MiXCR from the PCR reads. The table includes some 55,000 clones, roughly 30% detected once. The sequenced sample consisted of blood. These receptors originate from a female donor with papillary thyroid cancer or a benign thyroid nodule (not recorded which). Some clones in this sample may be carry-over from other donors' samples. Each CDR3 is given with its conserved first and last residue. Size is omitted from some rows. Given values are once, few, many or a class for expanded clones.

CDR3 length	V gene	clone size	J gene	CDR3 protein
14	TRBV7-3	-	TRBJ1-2	CASSPEGEGPGYTF
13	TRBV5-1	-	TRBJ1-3	CASSLGDGNTIYF
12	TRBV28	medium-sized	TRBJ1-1	CATRFYRTEAFF
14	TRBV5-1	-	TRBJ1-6	CASSSTGLNSPLHF
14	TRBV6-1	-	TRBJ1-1	CASSDQTGRTEAFF
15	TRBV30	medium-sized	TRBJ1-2	CAWSPGTGTDYGYTF
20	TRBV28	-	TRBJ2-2	CASSFEGRGLAGGRTGELFF
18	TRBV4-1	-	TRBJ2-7	CASSPDREIGSMSYEQYF
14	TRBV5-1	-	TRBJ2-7	CASSLLGQGYEQYF
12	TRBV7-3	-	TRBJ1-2	CASSFGIPPYTF
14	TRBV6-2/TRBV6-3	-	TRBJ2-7	CASRSGTASYEQYF
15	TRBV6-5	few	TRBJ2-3	CASSYAPAGRDTQYF
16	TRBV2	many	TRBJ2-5	CATKRTSGSRGETQYF
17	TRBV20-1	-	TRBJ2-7	CSARGAVSGTGAYEQYF
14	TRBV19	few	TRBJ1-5	CASSNPRGNQPQHF
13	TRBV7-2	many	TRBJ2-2	CASSLVVGGELFF
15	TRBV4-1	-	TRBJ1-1	CASSQEGGGVFEAFF
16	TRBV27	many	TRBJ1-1	CASGWGFGALNTEAFF
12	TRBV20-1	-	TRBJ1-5	CSAAGGNQPQHF
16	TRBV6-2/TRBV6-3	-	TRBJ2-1	CASSYSGTPSYNEQFF
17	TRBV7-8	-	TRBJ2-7	CASSSPGTRFRPYEQYF
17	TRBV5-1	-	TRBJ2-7	CATAPGTGVLGVYEQYF
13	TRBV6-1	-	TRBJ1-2	CASSAGTNYGYTF
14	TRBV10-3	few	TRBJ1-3	CAIMEGESGNTIYF
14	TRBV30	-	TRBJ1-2	CAWTYSPLERGHTF
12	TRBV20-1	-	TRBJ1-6	CSADTGGVPLHF
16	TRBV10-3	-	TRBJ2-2	CAISPHGEAVTGELFF
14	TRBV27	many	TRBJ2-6	CASSLGSGANVLTF
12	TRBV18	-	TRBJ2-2	CASSPALGELFF
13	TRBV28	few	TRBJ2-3	CASSVSESDTQYF
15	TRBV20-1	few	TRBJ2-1	CSARGGEGTVGVQFF
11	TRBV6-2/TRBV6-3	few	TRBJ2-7	CASSQSYEQYF
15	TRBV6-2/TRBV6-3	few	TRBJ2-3	CASSMTSGSTDTQYF
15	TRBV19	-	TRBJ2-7	CASSIDSGRWREQYF
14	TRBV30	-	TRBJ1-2	CAWGVGRPSDGYTF
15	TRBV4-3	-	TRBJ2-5	CASSQESGGQETQYF
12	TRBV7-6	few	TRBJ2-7	CASSQASGEQYF
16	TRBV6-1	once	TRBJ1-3	CASRPRHQPPGNTIYF
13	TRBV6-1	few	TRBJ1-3	CASRRAGGNTIYF
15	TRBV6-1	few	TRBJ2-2	CASRTLGGETGELFF
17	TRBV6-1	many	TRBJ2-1	CASSHGLTSFIYNEQFF
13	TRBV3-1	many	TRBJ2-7	CASSQDGAYEQYF
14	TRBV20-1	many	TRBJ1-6	CSAVPQGNNSPLHF
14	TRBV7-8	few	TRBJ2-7	CASSLDRGGYEQYF
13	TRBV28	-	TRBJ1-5	CASYRAPNQPQHF
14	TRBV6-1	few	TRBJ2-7	CASSRGQGTYEQYF
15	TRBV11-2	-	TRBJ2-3	CASSSNRGGADTQYF
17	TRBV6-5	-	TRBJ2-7	CASSSPGTSGKGYEQYF
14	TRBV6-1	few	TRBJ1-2	CASSDIQGKDGYTF
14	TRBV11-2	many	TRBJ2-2	CASSRRGNTGELFF
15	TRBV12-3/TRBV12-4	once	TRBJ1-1	CASSNASGGPTEAFF
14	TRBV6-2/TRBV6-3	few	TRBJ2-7	CASSSGRERDEQYF
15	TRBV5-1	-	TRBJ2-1	CASSFSGHGNNEQFF
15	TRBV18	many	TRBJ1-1	CASSPPDALEGEAFF
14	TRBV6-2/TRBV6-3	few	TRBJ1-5	CASSYGQGRQPQHF